This T cell receptor (beta chain) is from a study of blood T cell repertoires in COVID-19. Across the study: The United States, Italy and Spain were the sources of the acute and convalescent COVID-19 samples. In each case, the material was cDNA or gDNA derived from T cells, B-cell-depleted T cells, or PBMCs.

The CDR3 runs 12 residues. The germline gives CDR1 SGHKS, CDR2 YYEKEE (reference sequence). Trimming took 3 bases from V and 8 from J, leaving 9 bases between them. Study processing details: Estimated nucleated cell counts came from reference gene primer amplification. Data came from immunoSEQ multiplex PCR; TCRdb stores just in-frame clones and leaves some out. Clonal size and the V and J genes are those of that table, whereas D and trimming came from the DNA. This table holds some 350,000 clones, approximately 86% found once. The TCR sequence derives from a human donor in a cohort sampled during active COVID-19. The chain joins TRBV5-5 to TRBJ2-1, with D possibly being TRBD1 (6 bases). The sequenced sample consisted of peripheral blood. The CDR3 reads CASSYRVDEQFF. The CDR3 DNA sequence: TGTGCCAGCAGCTACAGGGTTGATGAGCAGTTCTTC.